The next 26 T cell receptor beta chains were all read from a single sample in a study of T cells in tuberculosis. Data came from immunoSEQ multiplex PCR; TCRdb stores just in-frame clones and leaves some out. The data show 30,000 to 45,000 clones, over 90% seen once. Sequences were obtained from PBMCs. All receptors come from a donor aged 5-35 years with latent tuberculosis or without tuberculosis infection.

This chain links TRBV28 with TRBJ1-1; D is unresolved. The ends were cut back, 8 bases at V and 2 bases at J, with 18 bases in the middle. Germline loops: CDR1 MDHEN, CDR2 SYDVKM. The CDR3 totals 15 residues. CDR3 sequence reads: CASGMRYRANTEAFF. The CDR3 coding sequence is TGTGCCAGCGGTATGAGATACAGAGCTAACACTGAAGCTTTCTTT.

The CDR3, as DNA: TGTGCCAGTATCCCAGACAGCACCAGCTATGGCTACACCTTC. Amino acid sequence: CASIPDSTSYGYTF. V is TRBV19 and J is TRBJ1-2; the D gene is possibly TRBD1 (5 bases). The CDR3 has 14 amino acids. V lost 7 bases and J 4 bases, leaving 16 bases between the germline ends. CDR1 and CDR2 from the germline V gene are LNHDA and SQIVND (reference sequence).

The genes are TRBV7-2 and TRBJ1-2, with 7 bases aligning to TRBD1. The CDR3 extends over 15 amino acids. The V segment lost 4 bases and the J segment 4 bases; nucleotides outside the gene matches: 9. The germline V gene has CDR1 SGHTA and CDR2 FQGNSA. The CDR3 DNA follows: TGTGCCAGCAGCTCTGAGGGGGCGCGGGTCTATGGCTACACCTTC. Protein sequence: CASSSEGARVYGYTF.

V and J are TRBV4-1 and TRBJ2-3; 8 nucleotides align to TRBD1. The CDR3 runs to 17 residues. Germline-derived CDR1 and CDR2 are MGHRA and YSYEKL. V shed 1 base and J 3 bases; nucleotides not matched to a gene: 9. CDR3 protein: CASSQVAGGEETDTQYF. The CDR3 DNA reads as TGCGCCAGCAGCCAAGTGGCAGGGGGCGAGGAAACAGATACGCAGTATTTT.

The V call is TRBV19, the J call TRBJ1-3; 9 bases are a match to TRBD1. Looked up from germline, CDR1 is LNHDA and CDR2 is SQIVND (reference sequence). After removal of 4 bases from V and 1 base from J, the junction contained 5 bases not matched to a gene. This CDR3 spans 16 amino acids. The chain's CDR3 is CASSNRQGVSGNTIYF. In DNA form, the CDR3 reads TGTGCCAGTAGTAACCGACAGGGGGTATCTGGAAACACCATATATTTT.

The J gene is TRBJ1-2, the V gene TRBV28; D is undetermined. Germline V gives CDR1 MDHEN, CDR2 SYDVKM. The CDR3 loop spans 15 amino acids. V was shortened by 1 base and J by 6 bases, with 15 bases between the two germline ends. CDR3 bases: TGTGCCAGCAGTTTATTTCGCGCGGCCTCTCATGGCTACACCTTC. This gives the protein CASSLFRAASHGYTF.

The chain uses TRBV7-9 and TRBJ1-6; D gene unclear. V lost 5 bases to trimming and J lost 6 bases, with 5 bases between them. The CDR3 consists of 12 residues. Looked up from germline, CDR1 is SEHNR and CDR2 is FQNEAQ (reference sequence). The CDR3 nucleotides read TGTGCCAGCAGCCGCAGTAATTCACCCCTCCACTTT. Protein sequence: CASSRSNSPLHF.

Here the CDR3 reads CASSSPDTPGQGFLETQYF. The DNA of the CDR3 is TGTGCCAGCAGCTCACCGGACACCCCGGGACAGGGGTTTTTAGAGACCCAGTACTTC. The rearrangement joins TRBV11-2 to TRBJ2-5, with 10 bases that match TRBD1. This CDR3 is 19 amino acids long. Germline CDR1 and CDR2: SGHAT and FQNNGV. V was pared by 4 bases and J by 4 bases, with 18 bases of the junction left unmatched.

A few counts support this clone. This sequence joins TRBV6-6 and TRBJ2-3; D is perhaps TRBD2 (6 bases). V shed 0 bases and J shed 2 bases, with 12 bases lying between them. The CDR3 runs 16 residues. Germline V CDR1 and CDR2: MNHNY, SVGAGI (reference sequence). The CDR3 loop reads CASSYSRDSYTDTQYF. Written as DNA, the CDR3 is TGTGCCAGCAGTTACTCTAGGGACTCATACACAGATACGCAGTATTTT.

The rearrangement uses TRBV29-1 and TRBJ2-1, with 12 bases lining up with TRBD2. CDR3 size: 13 residues. Germline trimming cut 7 bases from V and 6 bases from J; bases unmatched to any gene: 4. Germline-derived CDR1 and CDR2 are SQVTM and ANQGSEA. CDR3 sequence (DNA): TGCAGCGCACCTAGCGGGGGGGCCAATGAGCAGTTCTTC. Translated: CSAPSGGANEQFF.

This chain links TRBV30 with TRBJ2-7; D uncertain. CDR3 length: 12 amino acids. CDR1 and CDR2 (germline): GTSNPN, SVGIG (reference sequence). Trimming shortened V by 4 bases and J by 0 bases, and 7 bases separated the two germline ends. The CDR3 is CAWNRVSYEQYF. CDR3 in DNA: TGTGCCTGGAACCGCGTCTCCTACGAGCAGTACTTC.

The V gene is TRBV19, the J gene TRBJ1-1; D call uncertain. Germline CDR1 and CDR2: LNHDA and SQIVND (reference sequence). CDR3 size: 14 residues. The V gene lost 8 bases and the J gene lost 1 base, with 14 bases spanning the gap. The CDR3 DNA is TGTGCCAGTTCGATAAACACCCCGAACACTGAAGCTTTCTTT. Amino acids: CASSINTPNTEAFF.

This clone was detected only a few times. The gene calls are TRBV25-1 and TRBJ1-2; D might be TRBD1 (6 bases). The CDR3 totals 14 residues. CDR1 and CDR2 (germline): MGHDK, SYGVNS. V was pared by 1 base and J by 5 bases, with 11 bases between. The CDR3 loop is CASSESRTDYGYTF. The CDR3 nucleotides are TGTGCCAGCAGTGAATCCCGGACAGATTATGGCTACACCTTC.

CDR3 sequence reads: CASSLGQPGGYGYTF. In DNA form, the CDR3 reads TGCGCCAGCAGCTTGGGTCAGCCTGGCGGCTATGGCTACACCTTC. The chain combines TRBV5-1 with TRBJ1-2; D is undetermined. Germline V gives CDR1 SGHRS, CDR2 YFSETQ. Deletions cut 0 bases from V and 4 bases from J, with 13 bases between. The CDR3 extends over 15 amino acids.

In its sample, this clone was seen once. The chain employs TRBV25-1 and TRBJ1-1; 11 positions match TRBD1. Germline V gene sequence: CDR1 MGHDK, CDR2 SYGVNS. The trim removed 5 bases at V and 5 bases at J, leaving 7 bases unmatched. This CDR3 contains 15 residues. The CDR3 DNA reads as TGTGCCAGCAGTAGAGGGACAGGGGGAAGTACTGAAGCTTTCTTT. It encodes CASSRGTGGSTEAFF.

J is TRBJ2-3 and V is TRBV6-1; TRBD2 aligns across 9 bases. The germline CDR1 and CDR2 sequences are MNHNS and SASEGT. This CDR3 spans 15 amino acids. Trimming removed 3 bases from V and 2 bases from J; junction bases left unmatched: 3. CDR3 DNA sequence: TGTGCCAGCAGTGATTTAGCGGGGGCCACAGATACGCAGTATTTT. Translation gives CASSDLAGATDTQYF.

The genes are TRBV7-9 and TRBJ2-7, with D perhaps matching TRBD2 (5 bases). Germline V gives CDR1 SEHNR, CDR2 FQNEAQ (reference sequence). The CDR3 has 14 residues. V was shortened by 1 base and J by 7 bases, with 14 bases between the two germline ends. The CDR3 sequence is CASSLGLRAREQYF. The CDR3 region has the DNA TGTGCCAGCAGCTTAGGATTGAGGGCGAGAGAGCAGTACTTC.

The V and J genes are TRBV6-1 and TRBJ1-2; D is possibly TRBD1 (6 bases). CDR3 size: 13 residues. Between the trimmed V and J ends, which lost 4 bases and 5 bases, there was a span of 11 bases. Germline V gene lookup returns CDR1 MNHNS and CDR2 SASEGT. Here the CDR3 DNA reads TGTGCCAGCAGTGCTCAGGGGATTTATGGCTACACCTTC. Amino acid sequence: CASSAQGIYGYTF.

The rearrangement uses TRBV19 and TRBJ1-4; D is ambiguous. The germline V gene encodes CDR1 LNHDA and CDR2 SQIVND (reference sequence). This CDR3 region has 14 residues. Trimming removed 7 bases at V and 0 bases at J, with 9 bases between. CDR3 sequence reads: CASKGEATNEKLFF. CDR3 nucleotides: TGTGCCAGTAAGGGAGAGGCAACTAATGAAAAACTGTTTTTT.

V and J are TRBV27 and TRBJ2-7; 14 positions agree with TRBD2. Germline V gene lookup returns CDR1 MNHEY and CDR2 SMNVEV (reference sequence). The CDR3 runs to 15 residues. Trimming took 4 bases from V and 4 from J; bases not matched to a gene: 3. The CDR3 coding sequence is TGTGCCAGCAGTTCGGGACTAGCGGGGGTTTACGAGCAGTACTTC. Protein: CASSSGLAGVYEQYF.

The V and J genes are TRBV5-5 and TRBJ1-1, with D tentatively TRBD1 (5 bases). Germline V gene data show CDR1 as SGHKS and CDR2 as YYEKEE (reference sequence). V was shortened by 3 bases and J by 5 bases, with 20 bases between the two germline ends. The CDR3 extends over 16 amino acids. The CDR3 nucleotides read TGTGCCAGCAGCTCCGTGCGGGGGGGAAGAGGGACTGAAGCTTTCTTT. Protein product: CASSSVRGGRGTEAFF.

V is TRBV5-1 and J is TRBJ2-3; D remains unclear. From germline, CDR1 is SGHRS and CDR2 YFSETQ. V was shortened by 4 bases and J by 6 bases, with 21 bases between the two germline ends. The CDR3 totals 16 residues. The CDR3 region has the DNA TGCGCCAGCAGCCCTGAGGTTTGGTCACCCCGTGATACGCAGTATTTT. This translates into CASSPEVWSPRDTQYF.

This chain connects TRBV9 to TRBJ1-1, with 8 bases matching TRBD1. Germline values: CDR1 SGDLS, CDR2 YYNGEE. V was pared by 4 bases and J by 3 bases, with 5 bases of the junction left unmatched. This CDR3 spans 14 amino acids. This CDR3 reads CASSLGTGYTEAFF. CDR3 coding DNA: TGTGCCAGCAGCCTCGGGACAGGATACACTGAAGCTTTCTTT. The entire variable domain, with the rest obtained from reference TRBV9 and TRBJ1-1, is as follows: DSGVTQTPKHLITATGQRVTLRCSPRSGDLSVYWYQQSLDQGLQFLIQYYNGEERAKGNILERFSAQQFPDLHSELNLSSLELGDSALYFCASSLGTGYTEAFFGQGTRLTVV.

The chain couples TRBV4-3 to TRBJ2-1; the D is unclear. The ends were cut back, 0 bases at V and 1 base at J, with 10 bases in the middle. The CDR3 is made up of 16 amino acids. Germline V gives CDR1 LGHNA, CDR2 YSLEER. The chain's CDR3 is CASSQESRVSYNEQFF. As DNA, the CDR3 is TGCGCCAGCAGCCAAGAATCTCGGGTTTCCTACAATGAGCAGTTCTTC.

The count of this clone is one. This sequence joins TRBV14 and TRBJ2-7; D ambiguous. Germline V gene lookup returns CDR1 SGHDN and CDR2 FVKESK. V gave up 3 bases and J gave up 2 bases, with 8 bases separating them. This CDR3 spans 13 amino acids. The CDR3 loop is CASSQGTTYEQYF. As DNA, the CDR3 is TGTGCCAGCAGCCAGGGTACTACCTACGAGCAGTACTTC.

The CDR3 DNA sequence: TGTGCCAGCCAACCCGGGGGGCCGTACAATGAGCAGTTCTTC. Translated: CASQPGGPYNEQFF. The J gene is TRBJ2-1, the V gene TRBV19; TRBD2 might be the D (7 bases). CDR3 length: 14 residues. The germline gives CDR1 LNHDA, CDR2 SQIVND (reference sequence). Between the trimmed V and J ends, which lost 9 bases and 4 bases, there was a span of 16 bases.